These T cell receptor beta chains were read from a single sample in a study of blood T cell repertoires in COVID-19. Using immunoSEQ multiplex PCR, the repertoire was profiled, and TCRdb retains in-frame clones only, with some absent. Counted here are 80,000 to 100,000 clones, 82% occurring once; the ten biggest clones make up approximately 10%. Source material: peripheral blood. The receptors shown here come from a man between 65 and 80 years old with active or convalescent COVID-19. Both conserved end residues are part of each CDR3. A D gene is named only where the DNA matches it firmly. Some rows have no size entry. The others give once, few or many, or a class for an expanded clone.

TRBV2	TRBD2	-	TRBJ2-6	CASRQEAGRSGANVLTF	TGTGCCAGCAGACAAGAAGCGGGGCGCTCTGGGGCCAACGTCCTGACTTTC
TRBV27	TRBD1	-	TRBJ1-2	CASSLGQVGSGYTF	TGTGCCAGCAGTTTAGGACAGGTCGGGTCTGGCTACACCTTC
TRBV11-2	TRBD1	-	TRBJ2-7	CASSQDRDTYEQYF	TGTGCCAGCAGCCAAGACAGGGATACCTACGAGCAGTACTTC
TRBV5-4	TRBD2	-	TRBJ2-1	CASSPGTSGSSYNEQFF	TGTGCCAGCAGCCCTGGGACTAGCGGAAGCTCCTACAATGAGCAGTTCTTC
TRBV5-1	-	-	TRBJ1-1	CASSSGHTTMNTEAFF	TGCGCCAGCAGCTCGGGACACACGACCATGAACACTGAAGCTTTCTTT
TRBV5-1	-	-	TRBJ2-5	CASSLATGSGQETQYF	TGCGCCAGCAGCTTGGCCACGGGGTCAGGTCAAGAGACCCAGTACTTC
TRBV13	TRBD2	-	TRBJ2-5	CASSPGRGVEETQYF	TGTGCCAGCAGCCCCGGGAGGGGAGTGGAAGAGACCCAGTACTTC
TRBV11-3	-	-	TRBJ2-4	CASSHGGAKNIQYF	TGTGCCTCGAGTCACGGCGGGGCCAAAAACATTCAGTACTTC
TRBV7-3	TRBD1	-	TRBJ1-3	CASSSGTGGNTIYF	TGTGCCAGCAGCTCTGGGACAGGCGGAAACACCATATATTTT
TRBV19	-	-	TRBJ2-3	CASSRATGLPLDTQYF	TGTGCCAGTAGTAGAGCGACGGGACTCCCGTTGGATACGCAGTATTTT
TRBV27	TRBD1	-	TRBJ1-5	CASTGPLPDRGPHSNQPQHF	TGTGCCAGCACCGGCCCCCTTCCGGACAGGGGGCCCCATAGCAATCAGCCCCAGCATTTT
TRBV2	-	-	TRBJ2-1	CATRLVSDEQFF	TGTGCCACCCGACTAGTTTCTGATGAGCAGTTCTTC
TRBV13	-	few	TRBJ1-4	CASSLGLSDRTNEKLFF	TGTGCCAGCAGCTTAGGCCTAAGCGATAGAACTAATGAAAAACTGTTTTTT
TRBV3-1/TRBV3-2	TRBD1	-	TRBJ1-2	CASSRDRGLALGGYTF	TGTGCCAGCAGCCGGGACAGGGGTTTAGCTTTAGGTGGCTACACCTTC
TRBV19	TRBD2	-	TRBJ2-3	CASSHTSGGATDTQYF	TGTGCCAGTAGCCATACTAGCGGGGGGGCTACAGATACGCAGTATTTT
TRBV27	TRBD2	-	TRBJ2-1	CASSLGAGSEQFF	TGTGCCAGCAGTTTGGGAGCGGGGAGTGAGCAGTTCTTC
TRBV9	TRBD1	-	TRBJ1-2	CASSVQGAGYTF	TGTGCCAGCAGCGTCCAGGGGGCCGGCTACACCTTC
TRBV18	-	-	TRBJ1-3	CASSPGGPGNTIYF	TGTGCCAGCTCACCCGGAGGGCCGGGAAACACCATATATTTT
TRBV7-2	TRBD2	-	TRBJ2-3	CASSFPGLANTQYF	TGTGCCAGCAGCTTCCCGGGACTAGCTAATACGCAGTATTTT
TRBV5-3	TRBD1	-	TRBJ2-7	CADRGRCEQYF	TGTGCCGACAGGGGGCGCTGCGAGCAGTACTTC
TRBV19	TRBD1	-	TRBJ2-2	CASTRQGGTGELFF	TGTGCCAGTACCCGACAGGGGGGCACCGGGGAGCTGTTTTTT
TRBV19	-	-	TRBJ2-3	CASSIGRGYSTDTQYF	TGTGCCAGTAGTATCGGCAGGGGATATAGCACAGATACGCAGTATTTT
TRBV11-3	-	-	TRBJ2-7	CASSLGRLSYEQYF	TGTGCCAGCAGCTTAGGGAGACTTTCCTACGAGCAGTACTTC
TRBV7-9	-	-	TRBJ2-3	CASTQQGGSTDTQYF	TGTGCCAGCACCCAACAGGGGGGGAGCACAGATACGCAGTATTTT
TRBV6-5	-	-	TRBJ1-2	CASSYSVQGIYGYTF	TGTGCCAGCAGTTACTCTGTTCAGGGCATCTATGGCTACACCTTC
TRBV9	TRBD1	-	TRBJ2-5	CASSVYPGQGREETQYF	TGTGCCAGCAGCGTATACCCCGGACAGGGAAGGGAGGAGACCCAGTACTTC
TRBV18	-	-	TRBJ2-5	CASSPAGRETQYF	TGTGCCAGCTCACCAGCGGGCCGGGAGACCCAGTACTTC
TRBV4-3	TRBD1	-	TRBJ1-5	CASSQTAGGRQPQHF	TGCGCCAGCAGCCAGACCGCAGGGGGCCGGCAGCCCCAGCATTTT
TRBV3-1/TRBV3-2	-	-	TRBJ2-2	CASSHILGGRTGELFF	TGTGCCAGCAGCCATATTTTAGGGGGACGCACCGGGGAGCTGTTTTTT
TRBV4-1	TRBD2	-	TRBJ2-3	CASSQVGLAGGRDTQYF	TGCGCCAGCAGCCAAGTGGGTCTAGCGGGGGGTCGTGATACGCAGTATTTT
TRBV19	-	-	TRBJ2-1	CASSIGQSSYNEQFF	TGTGCCAGTAGTATTGGACAGAGCTCCTACAATGAGCAGTTCTTC
TRBV9	-	once	TRBJ2-1	CASSPNYLSYNEQFF	TGTGCCAGCAGCCCAAACTACCTCTCCTACAATGAGCAGTTCTTC
TRBV7-9	TRBD1	-	TRBJ2-5	CASSLGAGQEYQETQYF	TGTGCCAGCAGCTTAGGCGCCGGACAGGAGTACCAAGAGACCCAGTACTTC
TRBV12-3/TRBV12-4	-	-	TRBJ1-5	CASALVDNQPQHF	TGTGCCAGCGCCCTAGTGGACAACCAGCCCCAGCATTTT
TRBV5-1	-	-	TRBJ1-6	CASSPPGNHNSPLHF	TGCGCCAGCAGCCCGCCGGGAAACCATAATTCACCCCTCCACTTT
TRBV11-2	-	few	TRBJ1-1	CASSLTPGGNAEAFF	TGTGCCAGCAGCTTAACTCCGGGGGGCAACGCTGAAGCTTTCTTT
TRBV6-6	-	-	TRBJ2-2	CASGRNTGELFF	TGTGCCAGCGGCAGGAACACCGGGGAGCTGTTTTTT
TRBV9	TRBD1	-	TRBJ1-1	CASSVGTDTEAFF	TGTGCCAGCAGCGTCGGGACAGACACTGAAGCTTTCTTT
TRBV20-1	-	-	TRBJ1-6	CSASGQTSPLHF	TGCAGTGCTAGTGGACAGACTTCACCCCTCCACTTT
TRBV7-9	TRBD2	few	TRBJ2-1	CASSLGGGLANEQFF	TGTGCCAGCAGCTTAGGAGGGGGACTAGCCAATGAGCAGTTCTTC
TRBV12-5	-	-	TRBJ2-2	CASGPRETGELFF	TGTGCTAGTGGTCCGAGGGAGACCGGGGAGCTGTTTTTT
TRBV4-1	-	-	TRBJ1-3	CASSQEGSGGNTIYF	TGCGCCAGCAGCCAAGAGGGGAGCGGTGGAAACACCATATATTTT
TRBV30	-	once	TRBJ2-5	CAWRTRGGAETQYF	TGTGCCTGGAGAACTAGGGGGGGCGCAGAGACCCAGTACTTC
TRBV29-1	-	-	TRBJ1-3	CSVEAPGQVRNTIYF	TGCAGCGTTGAAGCCCCGGGACAAGTTAGAAACACCATATATTTT
TRBV5-5	TRBD1	-	TRBJ1-5	CASSSGTGKGNQPQHF	TGTGCCAGCAGCTCAGGGACAGGGAAGGGCAATCAGCCCCAGCATTTT
TRBV19	TRBD1	-	TRBJ2-7	CASSMGTGDYEQYF	TGTGCCAGTAGTATGGGGACAGGGGACTACGAGCAGTACTTC
TRBV9	TRBD2	-	TRBJ2-2	CASSVELAGNTGELFF	TGTGCCAGCAGCGTAGAACTAGCGGGGAACACCGGGGAGCTGTTTTTT
TRBV27	-	-	TRBJ2-1	CASGRRVGVQFF	TGTGCCAGCGGAAGGCGGGTAGGTGTGCAGTTCTTC